The table lists the clone carrying this TCR beta chain with many counts. Germline V gives CDR1 SGHTA, CDR2 FQGNSA. V was shortened by 4 bases and J by 10 bases, with 13 bases between the two germline ends. CDR3 length equals 12 residues. The data were taken from a study of Graves' ophthalmopathy and Graves' hyperthyroidism. RNA transcripts yielded amplified TCR beta CDR3 regions. First-round RT-PCR with HTBI primers preceded a second-round multiplex PCR. One entry per CDR3 protein results from TCRdb running MiXCR on the multiplex PCR reads. The data hold nearly 400,000 distinct CDR3 sequences, with around 18% observed a single time.

The material sequenced was peripheral blood. The receptor's source is a young woman with Graves' ophthalmopathy. J is TRBJ2-5 and V is TRBV7-2; D is perhaps TRBD1 (5 bases). CDR3 loop: CASSSSEGVQYF. The CDR3 DNA sequence: TGTGCCAGCAGCTCGAGCGAAGGGGTCCAGTACTTC.